The sequence of this T cell receptor beta chain was determined in a study of blood T cell repertoires in COVID-19. The V gene end was trimmed by 4 bases and the J gene end by 2 bases; junction bases not matched to a gene: 10. The CDR3 extends over 15 amino acids. Per germline, CDR1 GTSNPN and CDR2 SVGIG (reference sequence). Using immunoSEQ multiplex PCR, the repertoire was profiled, and TCRdb retains in-frame clones only, with some absent. The sample records more than 300,000 clones, about 85% being singletons. The receptor was isolated from a woman aged 25 to 39 who had recovered from COVID-19. Sequencing was carried out using PBMCs or T cells enriched from blood (not recorded which). The rearrangement links TRBV30 to TRBJ2-7; 8 bases match TRBD1. The CDR3 here is CAWNEPGQVTYEQYF. The CDR3 DNA is TGTGCCTGGAATGAACCGGGACAGGTTACCTACGAGCAGTACTTC.